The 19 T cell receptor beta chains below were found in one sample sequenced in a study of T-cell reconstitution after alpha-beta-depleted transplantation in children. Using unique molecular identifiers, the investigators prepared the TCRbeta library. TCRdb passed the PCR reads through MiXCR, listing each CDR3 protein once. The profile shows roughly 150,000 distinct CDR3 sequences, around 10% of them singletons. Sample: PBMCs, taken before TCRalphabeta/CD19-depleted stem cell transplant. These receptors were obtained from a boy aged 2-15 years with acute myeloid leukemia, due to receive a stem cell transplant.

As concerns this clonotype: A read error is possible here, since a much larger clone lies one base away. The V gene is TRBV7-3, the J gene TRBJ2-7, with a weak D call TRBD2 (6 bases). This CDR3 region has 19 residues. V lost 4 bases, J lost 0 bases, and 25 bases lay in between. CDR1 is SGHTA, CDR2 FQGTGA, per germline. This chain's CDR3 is CASSCRPGEHKIYSYEQYV. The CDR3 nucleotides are TGTGCCAGCAGCTGCAGACCGGGAGAGCACAAGATTTACTCCTACGAGCAGTACGTC.

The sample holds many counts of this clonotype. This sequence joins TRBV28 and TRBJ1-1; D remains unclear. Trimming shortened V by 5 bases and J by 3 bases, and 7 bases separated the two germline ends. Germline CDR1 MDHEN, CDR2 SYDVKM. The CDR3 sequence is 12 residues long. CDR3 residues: CASSDVYTEAFF. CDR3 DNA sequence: TGTGCCAGCAGTGACGTGTACACTGAAGCTTTCTTT.

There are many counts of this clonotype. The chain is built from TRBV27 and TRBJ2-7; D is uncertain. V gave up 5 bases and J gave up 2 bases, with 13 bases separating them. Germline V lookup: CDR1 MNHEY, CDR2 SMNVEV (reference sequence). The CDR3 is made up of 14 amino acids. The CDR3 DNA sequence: TGTGCCAGCAGTCCTGGTGTCAGGCCCTACGAGCAGTACTTC. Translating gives CASSPGVRPYEQYF.

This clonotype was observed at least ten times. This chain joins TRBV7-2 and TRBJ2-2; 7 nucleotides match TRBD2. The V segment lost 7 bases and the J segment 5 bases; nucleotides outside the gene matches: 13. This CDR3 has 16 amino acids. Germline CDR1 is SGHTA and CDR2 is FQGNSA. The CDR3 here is CASNLIAGEGTGELFF. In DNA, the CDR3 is TGTGCCAGCAACCTGATCGCGGGGGAGGGTACCGGGGAGCTGTTTTTT.

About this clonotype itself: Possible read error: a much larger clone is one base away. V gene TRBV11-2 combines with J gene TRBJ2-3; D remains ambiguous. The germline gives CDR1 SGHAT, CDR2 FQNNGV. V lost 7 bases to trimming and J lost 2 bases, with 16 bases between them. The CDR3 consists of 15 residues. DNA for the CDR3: TGTGCCAGCACCAAAGAAGACACTACCACAGATACGCAGTATTTT. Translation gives CASTKEDTTTDTQYF.

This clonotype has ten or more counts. As DNA, the CDR3 is TGCGCCAGCAGCTTGAACACGGGAGGCCGAAGAATTCAAGAGACCCAGTACTTC. This codes for CASSLNTGGRRIQETQYF. The J gene is TRBJ2-5, the V gene TRBV5-1; 7 nucleotides agree with TRBD2. J lost 2 bases, V lost 1 base, and 14 bases had no gene match. The CDR3 has 18 amino acids. CDR1 SGHRS and CDR2 YFSETQ come from the germline V gene.

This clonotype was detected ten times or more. CDR3 region: CSAHRLAGNEQFF. The CDR3 DNA reads TGCAGTGCCCATAGACTAGCTGGCAATGAGCAGTTCTTC. The chain has TRBV20-1 and TRBJ2-1; 7 bases agree with TRBD2. V shed 6 bases and J 6 bases; nucleotides not matched to a gene: 8. Germline values: CDR1 DFQATT, CDR2 SNEGSKA (reference sequence). This CDR3 is built from 13 residues.

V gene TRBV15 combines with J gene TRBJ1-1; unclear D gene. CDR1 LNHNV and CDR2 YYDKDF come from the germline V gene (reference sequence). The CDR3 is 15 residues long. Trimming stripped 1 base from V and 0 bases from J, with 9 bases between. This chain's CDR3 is CATSRVPIMNTEAFF. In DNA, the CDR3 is TGTGCCACCAGCAGAGTGCCCATAATGAACACTGAAGCTTTCTTT.

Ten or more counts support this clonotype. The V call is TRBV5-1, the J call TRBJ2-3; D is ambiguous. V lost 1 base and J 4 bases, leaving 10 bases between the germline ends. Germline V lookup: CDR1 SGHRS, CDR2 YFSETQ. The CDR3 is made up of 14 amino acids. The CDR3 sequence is CASSLISWPDTQYF. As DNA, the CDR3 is TGCGCCAGCAGCTTGATATCTTGGCCAGATACGCAGTATTTT.

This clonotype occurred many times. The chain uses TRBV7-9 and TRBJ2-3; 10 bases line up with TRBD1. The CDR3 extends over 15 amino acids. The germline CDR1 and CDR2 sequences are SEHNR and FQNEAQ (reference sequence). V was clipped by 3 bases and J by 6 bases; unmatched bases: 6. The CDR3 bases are TGTGCCAGCAGCTTGACAGGGGGCGCGCGGGATACGCAGTATTTT. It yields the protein CASSLTGGARDTQYF.

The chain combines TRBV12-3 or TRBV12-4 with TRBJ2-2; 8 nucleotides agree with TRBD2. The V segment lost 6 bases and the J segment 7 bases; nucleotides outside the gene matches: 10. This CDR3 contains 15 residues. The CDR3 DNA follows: TGTGCCAGCAGCCGCCAAGCGGGAGCCCTCGGGGAGCTGTTTTTT. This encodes CASSRQAGALGELFF.

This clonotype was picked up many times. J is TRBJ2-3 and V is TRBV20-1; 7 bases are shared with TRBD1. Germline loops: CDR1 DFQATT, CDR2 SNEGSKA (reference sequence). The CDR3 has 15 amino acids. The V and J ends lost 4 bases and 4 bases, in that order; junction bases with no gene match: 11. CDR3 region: CSATEGAWSADTQYF. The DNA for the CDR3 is TGCAGTGCTACCGAGGGGGCCTGGTCAGCAGATACGCAGTATTTT.

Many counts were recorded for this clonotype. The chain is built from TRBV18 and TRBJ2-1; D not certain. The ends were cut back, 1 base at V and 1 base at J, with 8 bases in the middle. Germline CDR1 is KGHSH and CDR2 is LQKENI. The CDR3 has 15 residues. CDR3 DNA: TGTGCCAGCTCACCACAGGTTGGGTCCTACAATGAGCAGTTCTTC. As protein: CASSPQVGSYNEQFF.

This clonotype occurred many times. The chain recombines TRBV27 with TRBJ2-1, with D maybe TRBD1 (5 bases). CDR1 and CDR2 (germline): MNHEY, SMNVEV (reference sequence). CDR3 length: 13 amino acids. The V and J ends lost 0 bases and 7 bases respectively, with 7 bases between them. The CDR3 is CASSLSHRNEQFF. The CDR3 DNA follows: TGTGCCAGCAGTTTATCCCACAGGAATGAGCAGTTCTTC.

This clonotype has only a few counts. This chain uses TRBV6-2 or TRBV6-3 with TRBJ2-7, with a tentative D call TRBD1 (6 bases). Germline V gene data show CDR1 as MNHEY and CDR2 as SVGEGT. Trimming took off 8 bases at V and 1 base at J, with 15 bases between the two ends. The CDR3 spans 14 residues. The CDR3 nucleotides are TGTGCCAGCCGAAACAGGGACGCGTCCTACGAGCAGTACTTC. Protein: CASRNRDASYEQYF.

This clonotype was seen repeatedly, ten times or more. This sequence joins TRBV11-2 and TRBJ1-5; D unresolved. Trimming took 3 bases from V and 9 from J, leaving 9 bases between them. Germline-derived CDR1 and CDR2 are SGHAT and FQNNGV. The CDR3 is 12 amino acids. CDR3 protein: CASSLDRGPQHF. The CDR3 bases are TGTGCCAGCAGCTTGGATCGCGGGCCCCAGCATTTT. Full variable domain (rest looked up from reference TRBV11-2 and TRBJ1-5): EAGVAQSPRYKIIEKRQSVAFWCNPISGHATLYWYQQILGQGPKLLIQFQNNGVVDDSQLPKDRFSAERLKGVDSTLKIQPAKLEDSAVYLCASSLDRGPQHFGDGTRLSIL.

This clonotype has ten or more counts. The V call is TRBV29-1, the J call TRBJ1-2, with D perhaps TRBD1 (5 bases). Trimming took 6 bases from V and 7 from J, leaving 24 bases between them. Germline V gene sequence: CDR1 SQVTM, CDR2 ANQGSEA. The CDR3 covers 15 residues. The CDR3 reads CSVGGTGSRTPGYTF. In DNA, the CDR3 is TGCAGCGTGGGCGGGACCGGCTCCCGAACGCCTGGCTACACCTTC.

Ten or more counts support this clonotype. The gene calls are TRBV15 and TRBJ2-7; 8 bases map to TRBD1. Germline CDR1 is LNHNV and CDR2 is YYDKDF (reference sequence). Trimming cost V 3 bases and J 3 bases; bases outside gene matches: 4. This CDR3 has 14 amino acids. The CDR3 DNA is TGTGCCACCAGCAGCCGGACAGGGAACTACGAGCAGTACTTC. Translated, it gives CATSSRTGNYEQYF.

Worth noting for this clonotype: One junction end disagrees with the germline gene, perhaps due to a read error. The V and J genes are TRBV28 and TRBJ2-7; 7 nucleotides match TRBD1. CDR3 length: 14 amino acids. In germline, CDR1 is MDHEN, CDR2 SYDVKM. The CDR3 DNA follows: TGTGCCAGCAGTCCACAGGGGACGGGATACGAACAGCACTTC. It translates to CASSPQGTGYEQHF.